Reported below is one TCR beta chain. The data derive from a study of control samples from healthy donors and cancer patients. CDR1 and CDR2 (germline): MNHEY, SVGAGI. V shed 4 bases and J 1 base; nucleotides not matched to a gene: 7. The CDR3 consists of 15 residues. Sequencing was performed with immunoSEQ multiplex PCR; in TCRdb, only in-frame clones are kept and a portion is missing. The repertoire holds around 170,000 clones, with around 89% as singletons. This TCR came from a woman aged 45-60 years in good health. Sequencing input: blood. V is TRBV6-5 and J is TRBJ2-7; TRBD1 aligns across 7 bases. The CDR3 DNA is TGTGCCAGCAGTTCAGGGACAGAGAGATCCTACGAGCAGTACTTC. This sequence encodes CASSSGTERSYEQYF.